Given below is one T cell receptor (beta chain) in context. Antigen unknown. The study ran its PCR with 60 Vbeta and 13 Jbeta primers. Profiling relied on immunoSEQ multiplex PCR, and the TCRdb table lists in-frame clones only, not all of them. The sample carries 150,000 to 200,000 clones, more than 75% recorded once. This sample is drawn from a study of cytomegalovirus exposure and HLA in healthy donors. Study observations and caveats: One variant, a missense change in DCLRE1C, was linked in a later analysis to TCR beta V- and J-gene trimming. Roughly even sequencing depth across donors was the assumption behind the presence/absence analyses.

The sample consisted of PBMCs. This sequence originates from a woman between 18 and 29 years old in good health and CMV-seronegative.

The chain's CDR3 is CAWSPPGLDLEQYF. The CDR3 DNA reads TGTGCCTGGAGTCCCCCGGGACTAGATCTCGAGCAGTACTTC. The chain joins TRBV30 to TRBJ2-7, with 8 nucleotides matching TRBD2. Germline V gene lookup returns CDR1 GTSNPN and CDR2 SVGIG (reference sequence). With 2 bases clipped from V and 6 bases from J, the junction kept 9 bases outside the gene matches. The CDR3 has 14 residues.